This T cell receptor beta chain was retrieved from a study of cytomegalovirus exposure and HLA in healthy donors (dated by TCRdb to about 2017). In terms of the full investigation: The roughly 670 repertoires of the first cohort and the approximately 130 validation repertoires were produced on the same platform, according to a later analysis. A separate validation cohort of about 110 different subjects was used in addition to the roughly 720-subject first cohort. The study aimed to test whether signatures of past pathogen exposure could be identified by cataloging public T cell receptors. To predict cytomegalovirus infection status, the study combined high-throughput TCR immunosequencing, statistical association of individual TCRs with disease status, and machine learning.

Per the germline V gene, SQVTM is the CDR1 and ANQGSEA is the CDR2. There are 14 amino acids in the CDR3, from cysteine to phenylalanine inclusive. The entry retains the CDR3 DNA only, 42 bases that are in frame from base 1. The V end loses 8 bases and the J end loses 1 base, and a stretch of 17 bases separates them. Results and caveats for the whole study, not just this receptor: Of the cluster scores, about 94% were above 0 in a later analysis, which found that TCRs clustered in the first cohort also tended to co-occur in the 120 validation repertoires. A later analysis had no HLA typing for the validation cohort, so co-occurrence there was scored across all 110 or so repertoires. The study gave a list of around 170 TCR beta chains associated with cytomegalovirus. In both the original and validation cohorts, the classifier was reported to diagnose cytomegalovirus status with high specificity and sensitivity. Three of the identified cytomegalovirus-associated TCR beta chains were confirmed in vitro to be specific for cytomegalovirus antigens. Across donors, most TCR sequences were observed very rarely, whereas some public TCRs were present in many individuals. According to the authors, the approach could potentially be generalized to other disease states and immunological phenotypes.

Separate from the approximately 700-subject first cohort, the validation cohort of 95 to 150 subjects was the group to which the donors belonged. As regards this clone: Its antigen remains undetermined. Base qualities are not at hand, and no much larger clone is one base apart.

Preparation of the library involved the immunoSEQ multiplex PCR assay. The source study handled its data this way. To diagnose cytomegalovirus status from the catalog of TCR beta chain sequences, a statistical classification framework was built. TCRdb took over this immuneACCESS table, retaining in-frame rearrangements with V and J assigned. Such tables are incomplete; in checked studies, under half of the missing clones stem from an unresolved V gene, and the remainder is unexplained. V, J and clone size are those of that table, while D and trimming were read from the DNA. A total of 150,000 to 200,000 clones appear in this sample, roughly 86% of them only once. The ten largest clones capture about 1.5% of the sample.

The origin of this receptor is a woman aged 18-29 years in good health and CMV-seronegative. In this chain, TRBV29-1 is recombined with TRBJ1-1, and possibly TRBD1, on 6 matching bases. Material for sequencing was PBMCs. The bases are TGCAGCCTTTATGGGGGCGGACGGAACACTGAAGCTTTCTTT. Its amino acids are CSLYGGGRNTEAFF.